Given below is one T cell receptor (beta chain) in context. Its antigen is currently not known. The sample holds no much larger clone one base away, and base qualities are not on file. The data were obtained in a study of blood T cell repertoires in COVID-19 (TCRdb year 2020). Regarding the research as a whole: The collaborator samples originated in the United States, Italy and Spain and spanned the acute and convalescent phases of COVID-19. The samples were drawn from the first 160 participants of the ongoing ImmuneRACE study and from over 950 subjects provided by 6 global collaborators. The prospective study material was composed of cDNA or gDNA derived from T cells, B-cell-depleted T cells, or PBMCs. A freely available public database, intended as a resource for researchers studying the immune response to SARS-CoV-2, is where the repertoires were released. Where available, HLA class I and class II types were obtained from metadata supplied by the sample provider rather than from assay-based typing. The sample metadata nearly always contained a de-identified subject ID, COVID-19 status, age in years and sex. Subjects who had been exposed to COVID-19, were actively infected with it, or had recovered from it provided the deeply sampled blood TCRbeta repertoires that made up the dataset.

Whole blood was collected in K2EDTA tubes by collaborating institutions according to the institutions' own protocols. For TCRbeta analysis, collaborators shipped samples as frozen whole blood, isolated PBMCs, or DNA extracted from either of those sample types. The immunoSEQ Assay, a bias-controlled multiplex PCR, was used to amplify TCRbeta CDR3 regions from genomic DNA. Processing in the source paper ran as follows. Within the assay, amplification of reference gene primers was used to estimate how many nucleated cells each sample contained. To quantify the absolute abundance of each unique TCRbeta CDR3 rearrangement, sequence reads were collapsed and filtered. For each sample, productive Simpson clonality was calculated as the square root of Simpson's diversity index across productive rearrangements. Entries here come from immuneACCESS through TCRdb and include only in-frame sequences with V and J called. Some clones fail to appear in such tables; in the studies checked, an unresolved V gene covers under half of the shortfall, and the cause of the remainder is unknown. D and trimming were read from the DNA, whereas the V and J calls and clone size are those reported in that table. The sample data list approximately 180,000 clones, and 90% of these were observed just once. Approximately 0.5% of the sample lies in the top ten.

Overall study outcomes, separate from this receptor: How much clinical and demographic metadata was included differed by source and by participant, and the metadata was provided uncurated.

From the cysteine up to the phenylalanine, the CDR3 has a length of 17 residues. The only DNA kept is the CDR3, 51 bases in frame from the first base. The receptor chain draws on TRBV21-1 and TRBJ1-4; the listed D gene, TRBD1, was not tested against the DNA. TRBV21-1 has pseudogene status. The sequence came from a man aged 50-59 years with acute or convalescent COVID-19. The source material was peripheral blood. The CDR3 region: CASSPRTGRREHEKLFF. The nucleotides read TGTGCCAGCAGCCCCCGGACAGGGAGACGGGAGCATGAAAAACTGTTTTTT.